These 24 T cell receptor beta chains were sequenced from one sample in a study of blood T cell repertoires in COVID-19. Sequenced by immunoSEQ multiplex PCR; TCRdb stores in-frame clones only, minus some. The sample has roughly 120,000 clones, roughly 88% seen once. Sequencing was done on a sample of peripheral blood. The receptors stem from a woman in her sixties or seventies who had recovered from COVID-19.

This sequence joins TRBV11-3 and TRBJ2-5; D is ambiguous. Germline CDR1 SGHNT, CDR2 YENEEA. V lost 5 bases, J lost 5 bases, and 15 bases lay in between. The CDR3 is made up of 14 amino acids. CDR3: CASSPTANGETQYF. As DNA, the CDR3 is TGTGCCAGCAGCCCTACGGCCAACGGGGAGACCCAGTACTTC.

The rearrangement links TRBV28 to TRBJ1-2; D is possibly TRBD1 (6 bases). Trimming took 5 bases from V and 4 from J, leaving 14 bases between them. The CDR3 consists of 14 residues. CDR1 and CDR2 (germline): MDHEN, SYDVKM. CDR3 sequence reads: CASSPPAGAYGYTF. CDR3 nucleotide sequence: TGTGCCAGCAGTCCCCCCGCGGGGGCCTATGGCTACACCTTC.

This clone was picked up a small number of times. The chain uses TRBV6-2 or TRBV6-3 and TRBJ1-1; TRBD1 agrees at 8 bases. CDR3 length: 14 amino acids. With 4 bases clipped from V and 7 bases from J, the junction kept 8 bases outside the gene matches. Per the germline V gene, CDR1 is MNHEY and CDR2 is SVGEGT. The CDR3 DNA sequence: TGTGCCAGCAGTTCCCGGCGGACAGGGAATGAAGCTTTCTTT. It encodes CASSSRRTGNEAFF.

The gene calls are TRBV6-5 and TRBJ2-1; 10 positions agree with TRBD2. The CDR3 has 15 residues. Germline CDR1 is MNHEY and CDR2 is SVGAGI. The V segment lost 2 bases and the J segment 4 bases; nucleotides outside the gene matches: 2. In nucleotides, the CDR3 is TGTGCCAGCAGTTACGCGGGACTAGCGTACAATGAGCAGTTCTTC. Translation gives CASSYAGLAYNEQFF.

The rearrangement links TRBV7-3 to TRBJ2-3; TRBD2 agrees at 11 bases. The CDR3 consists of 18 residues. CDR1 SGHTA and CDR2 FQGTGA come from the germline V gene. V lost 5 bases, J lost 4 bases, and 14 bases stayed unmatched. The CDR3 nucleotides are TGTGCCAGCAGCCTGGTACCCCAACTAGCGGGAGAGGCAGATACGCAGTATTTT. Translating gives CASSLVPQLAGEADTQYF.

V and J are TRBV6-4 and TRBJ2-5, with D perhaps TRBD1 (6 bases). Trimming pared 8 bases from V and 5 bases from J, leaving 15 bases between. This CDR3 spans 13 amino acids. Germline CDR1 is MRHNA and CDR2 is SNTAGT. CDR3 DNA sequence: TGTGCCAGCGGGGGCACGCTTGGGGAGACCCAGTACTTC. This gives the protein CASGGTLGETQYF.

The V gene is TRBV21-1, the J gene TRBJ2-3; the DNA was not compared with TRBD2, the D call given in the table. TRBV21-1 is classified as a pseudogene. The length of the CDR3 is 16 residues. The DNA for the CDR3 is TGTGCCAGCAGCAGATTACCGGGACTAAGACCAGATACGCAGTATTTT. It codes for CASSRLPGLRPDTQYF.

This clone was counted only a few times. The gene calls are TRBV4-1 and TRBJ2-1; TRBD2 matches 8 bases. The CDR3 has 16 amino acids. Germline loops: CDR1 MGHRA, CDR2 YSYEKL. V was clipped by 0 bases and J by 5 bases; unmatched bases: 6. In nucleotides, the CDR3 is TGCGCCAGCAGCCAAGATGGCGGGGGGAGAGACAATGAGCAGTTCTTC. Protein: CASSQDGGGRDNEQFF.

This clone occurred many times. The chain couples TRBV19 to TRBJ1-2, with D uncertain. The length of the CDR3 is 14 residues. CDR1 and CDR2 (germline): LNHDA, SQIVND (reference sequence). The germline V and J ends were trimmed by 6 bases and 8 bases, with 19 bases remaining between them. CDR3 bases: TGTGCCAGTAGGAAGCGGGATCAGTCCGGAGGCTACACCTTC. Protein: CASRKRDQSGGYTF.

This chain links TRBV6-2 or TRBV6-3 with TRBJ2-1; TRBD2 aligns across 8 bases. CDR3 length: 15 amino acids. Germline values: CDR1 MNHEY, CDR2 SVGEGT. V shed 5 bases, J shed 2 bases, and the junction held 5 bases outside the gene matches. CDR3: CASSPGGATYNEQFF. In nucleotides, the CDR3 is TGTGCCAGCAGTCCCGGGGGGGCGACCTACAATGAGCAGTTCTTC.

CDR3 bases: TGCGCCAGCAGCCAAGGACAGTCCTATGAAAAACTGTTTTTT. Its translation: CASSQGQSYEKLFF. This chain uses TRBV4-3 with TRBJ1-4, with D possibly being TRBD1 (5 bases). This CDR3 spans 14 amino acids. CDR1 is LGHNA and CDR2 is YSLEER in the germline V gene. V was trimmed by 1 base and J by 6 bases, leaving 9 bases between them.

The chain recombines TRBV20-1 with TRBJ2-3; unclear D gene. Germline loops: CDR1 DFQATT, CDR2 SNEGSKA (reference sequence). The CDR3 sequence is 11 residues long. With 6 bases removed from V and 2 bases from J, the gap between germline ends came to 6 bases. The DNA for the CDR3 is TGCAGTGCCGGTCACACAGATACGCAGTATTTT. Amino acids: CSAGHTDTQYF.

The chain uses TRBV28 and TRBJ1-5; a weak D match, TRBD1 (5 bases). Germline CDR1 MDHEN, CDR2 SYDVKM. V gave up 8 bases and J gave up 7 bases, with 21 bases separating them. There are 15 residues in the CDR3. The CDR3 region is CASSWGGRVEQPQHF. The CDR3 DNA sequence: TGTGCCAGCTCATGGGGGGGGAGGGTAGAACAGCCCCAGCATTTT.

The genes are TRBV10-3 and TRBJ2-2; 8 nucleotides agree with TRBD2. After removal of 9 bases from V and 1 base from J, the junction contained 10 bases not matched to a gene. The CDR3 length is 16 residues. Germline V gives CDR1 ENHRY, CDR2 SYGVKD. The CDR3 loop is CAISRVREGNTGELFF. In nucleotides, the CDR3 is TGTGCCATTAGTAGGGTCCGGGAGGGGAACACCGGGGAGCTGTTTTTT.

The DNA of the CDR3 is TGTGCCAGTAGTATCAGGGGCACCGGGGAGCTGTTTTTT. It specifies CASSIRGTGELFF. The chain couples TRBV19 to TRBJ2-2, with D possibly matching TRBD1 (6 bases). The V end lost 3 bases, the J end lost 4 bases, and 6 bases lay between the germline ends. The germline V gene encodes CDR1 LNHDA and CDR2 SQIVND (reference sequence). The CDR3 totals 13 residues.

The V call is TRBV9, the J call TRBJ1-6; tentative D call: TRBD1 (6 bases). From germline, CDR1 is SGDLS and CDR2 YYNGEE. This CDR3 contains 16 residues. Between the trimmed V and J ends, which lost 0 bases and 2 bases, there was a span of 9 bases. CDR3 in amino acids: CASSVEGGAYNSPLHF. The CDR3 DNA sequence: TGTGCCAGCAGCGTAGAGGGGGGGGCCTATAATTCACCCCTCCACTTT.

This rearrangement joins TRBV12-3 or TRBV12-4 to TRBJ2-5; D remains unclear. The V end lost 3 bases, the J end lost 7 bases, and 9 bases lay between the germline ends. The CDR3 spans 12 residues. The CDR3 spells CASSFRVGTQYF. CDR3 sequence (DNA): TGTGCCAGCAGTTTCCGGGTTGGGACCCAGTACTTC.

The V gene is TRBV7-2, the J gene TRBJ1-2; D is possibly TRBD1 (6 bases). Per germline, CDR1 SGHTA and CDR2 FQGNSA. This CDR3 comprises 18 residues. V gave up 0 bases and J gave up 2 bases, with 19 bases separating them. In nucleotides, the CDR3 is TGTGCCAGCAGCTTAGCGCCCCCCGCCGGGGGGCAAAACTATGGCTACACCTTC. It translates to CASSLAPPAGGQNYGYTF.

The genes are TRBV6-5 and TRBJ1-1; D gene uncertain. The V end was cut by 7 bases, the J end by 4 bases, with 19 bases between. The CDR3 runs 15 residues. Germline V gene data show CDR1 as MNHEY and CDR2 as SVGAGI. As DNA, the CDR3 is TGTGCCAGCATCGCGAGGCTCTCTTTGGTCACTGAAGCTTTCTTT. This codes for CASIARLSLVTEAFF.

The chain is built from TRBV3-1 (or the pseudogene TRBV3-2) and TRBJ1-3, with 9 bases matching TRBD1. The CDR3 extends over 21 amino acids. Germline V gene data show CDR1 as LGHDT and CDR2 as YNNKEL (reference sequence). J lost 0 bases, V lost 7 bases, and 22 bases had no gene match. The CDR3 region has the DNA TGTGCCAGCACCCCCCGCGTCTCGGGACAGGGAGTCTTCGACTCTGGAAACACCATATATTTT. This sequence encodes CASTPRVSGQGVFDSGNTIYF.

The rearrangement links TRBV27 to TRBJ1-3; a possible D gene is TRBD1 (5 bases). Germline V gives CDR1 MNHEY, CDR2 SMNVEV (reference sequence). The CDR3 runs 13 residues. Deletions cut 6 bases from V and 4 bases from J, with 10 bases between. CDR3 region: CASSPGFGNTIYF. Written as DNA, the CDR3 is TGTGCCAGCAGCCCAGGGTTCGGAAACACCATATATTTT.

The chain joins TRBV5-5 to TRBJ1-3; 7 bases are a match to TRBD1. The germline V gene has CDR1 SGHKS and CDR2 YYEKEE (reference sequence). This CDR3 is 16 amino acids long. V lost 4 bases, J lost 0 bases, and 7 bases stayed unmatched. The CDR3 DNA is TGTGCCAGCAGCCCTGACAGGGTCCGCTCTGGAAACACCATATATTTT. Translated: CASSPDRVRSGNTIYF.

V is TRBV3-1 (or the pseudogene TRBV3-2) and J is TRBJ2-5; maybe TRBD2 (6 bases). The length of the CDR3 is 15 residues. Trimming shortened V by 2 bases and J by 7 bases, and 17 bases separated the two germline ends. Germline V gene lookup returns CDR1 LGHDT and CDR2 YNNKEL (reference sequence). CDR3 residues: CASSQRARWRGTQYF. The CDR3 DNA follows: TGTGCCAGCAGCCAACGGGCACGGTGGAGGGGGACCCAGTACTTC.

The V call is TRBV7-2, the J call TRBJ2-7, with a weak D call TRBD1 (5 bases). Germline V gives CDR1 SGHTA, CDR2 FQGNSA. V lost 2 bases to trimming and J lost 3 bases, with 8 bases between them. The CDR3 length is 13 residues. CDR3 amino acids: CASSLWQGYEQYF. The CDR3 nucleotides are TGTGCCAGCAGCTTATGGCAGGGCTACGAGCAGTACTTC.